Below, 28 T cell receptor beta chains from the same sample are listed, as sequenced in a study of shared clonotypes between healthy human individuals. Generated by immunoSEQ multiplex PCR, the TCRdb table keeps only in-frame clones and is missing some. This sample carries about 470,000 clones, about four fifths of them seen once, and the ten largest clones take around 14%. The source material was PBMCs. These receptors all come from a woman between 40 and 55 years old in good health. Some clones in this sample may be carry-over from other donors' samples.

This clone was detected only once. This chain links TRBV2 with TRBJ2-7; 8 bases are shared with TRBD1. V shed 3 bases and J 2 bases; nucleotides not matched to a gene: 3. The CDR3 covers 14 residues. Germline assignment: CDR1 SNHLY and CDR2 FYNNEI. In DNA form, the CDR3 reads TGTGCCAGCAGTGATTCAGGGGGCGCCTACGAGCAGTACTTC. Translation: CASSDSGGAYEQYF.

The genes are TRBV19 and TRBJ1-5; 8 bases fit TRBD1. Germline-derived CDR1 and CDR2 are LNHDA and SQIVND (reference sequence). The junction had 11 bases not matched to a gene; V was cut back by 4 bases and J by 3 bases. This CDR3 has 17 amino acids. CDR3 bases: TGTGCCAGTAGTAAAGTTCCGGGACAGGCCGACAATCAGCCCCAGCATTTT. Encoded protein: CASSKVPGQADNQPQHF.

For this clone: Other DNA variants within this sample encode the same CDR3. The J gene is TRBJ2-7, the V gene TRBV18; D is perhaps TRBD2 (6 bases). Per the germline V gene, CDR1 is KGHSH and CDR2 is LQKENI. This CDR3 is built from 14 residues. The V and J ends lost 0 bases and 2 bases respectively, with 8 bases between them. The DNA of the CDR3 is TGTGCCAGCTCACCACCGGGGGGAACCTACGAGCAGTACTTC. Encoded protein: CASSPPGGTYEQYF.

The chain recombines TRBV7-2 with TRBJ1-2; the D is unclear. The CDR3 spans 14 residues. The germline V gene has CDR1 SGHTA and CDR2 FQGNSA. V lost 1 base, J lost 8 bases, and 14 bases lay in between. In DNA form, the CDR3 reads TGTGCCAGCAGCTTAGTGGAGTTGGTAGGAGGCTACACCTTC. Residues: CASSLVELVGGYTF.

On this clone itself: The same CDR3 is also encoded by other DNA sequences in this sample. V usage is TRBV9 and J usage is TRBJ2-7; 11 bases align to TRBD1. The trim removed 3 bases at V and 3 bases at J, leaving 2 bases unmatched. The CDR3 length is 14 residues. The germline V gene has CDR1 SGDLS and CDR2 YYNGEE. The CDR3 here is CASSAGTGGYEQYF. In nucleotides, the CDR3 is TGTGCCAGCAGCGCCGGGACAGGGGGCTACGAGCAGTACTTC.

The rearrangement uses TRBV7-3 and TRBJ1-2; 9 positions match TRBD1. The germline gives CDR1 SGHTA, CDR2 FQGTGA. The CDR3 consists of 15 residues. J lost 8 bases, V lost 5 bases, and 12 bases had no gene match. The CDR3 is CASSVGSGTGKGYTF. CDR3 sequence (DNA): TGTGCCAGCAGCGTGGGATCCGGGACAGGGAAGGGCTACACCTTC. The full variable domain, with the rest looked up from reference TRBV7-3 and TRBJ1-2, is GAGVSQTPSNKVTEKGKYVELRCDPISGHTALYWYRQSLGQGPEFLIYFQGTGAADDSGLPNDRFFAVRPEGSVSTLKIQRTERGDSAVYLCASSVGSGTGKGYTFGSGTRLTVV.

On this clone itself: This specimen includes other DNA sequences encoding the same CDR3. The chain carries TRBV5-4 and TRBJ2-1; TRBD2 is a possible D gene (5 bases). The ends were cut back, 0 bases at V and 0 bases at J, with 7 bases in the middle. The germline V gene has CDR1 SGHNT and CDR2 YYREEE (reference sequence). There are 15 residues in the CDR3. The CDR3 here is CASSLDGSSYNEQFF. CDR3 in DNA: TGTGCCAGCAGCTTGGATGGGAGCTCCTACAATGAGCAGTTCTTC.

The chain couples TRBV5-1 to TRBJ2-3; 8 nucleotides line up with TRBD1. The CDR3 contains 13 residues. V was clipped by 7 bases and J by 2 bases; unmatched bases: 3. Germline assignment: CDR1 SGHRS and CDR2 YFSETQ. The CDR3 loop is CASGQGNTDTQYF. The CDR3 DNA follows: TGCGCCAGCGGACAGGGAAACACAGATACGCAGTATTTT. Complete variable domain (other parts from reference TRBV5-1 and TRBJ2-3): KAGVTQTPRYLIKTRGQQVTLSCSPISGHRSVSWYQQTPGQGLQFLFEYFSETQRNKGNFPGRFSGRQFSNSRSEMNVSTLELGDSALYLCASGQGNTDTQYFGPGTRLTVL.

The rearrangement joins TRBV29-1 to TRBJ2-1, with unresolved D. Germline CDR1 SQVTM, CDR2 ANQGSEA. The V and J ends lost 0 bases and 6 bases respectively, with 15 bases between them. The CDR3 extends over 15 amino acids. In nucleotides, the CDR3 is TGCAGCGTTGAAGAGAAACGCCGGAATATCAATGAGCAGTTCTTC. It codes for CSVEEKRRNINEQFF.

V gene TRBV19 combines with J gene TRBJ1-5; possible D gene TRBD1, 6 bases. Germline assignment: CDR1 LNHDA and CDR2 SQIVND (reference sequence). Trimming stripped 5 bases from V and 7 bases from J, with 15 bases between. This CDR3 spans 14 amino acids. The CDR3 region has the DNA TGTGCCAGTAGTGTAACGGGGGCAGGGCAGCCCCAGCATTTT. This gives the protein CASSVTGAGQPQHF.

V gene TRBV6-4 combines with J gene TRBJ2-1; 9 nucleotides line up with TRBD1. The CDR3 is 17 amino acids. V lost 5 bases to trimming and J lost 2 bases; unmatched junction nucleotides: 10. Looked up from germline, CDR1 is MRHNA and CDR2 is SNTAGT. The CDR3 is CASSTTQGQGPYNEQFF. CDR3 DNA: TGTGCCAGCAGTACGACCCAGGGACAGGGACCCTACAATGAGCAGTTCTTC.

The V call is TRBV7-2, the J call TRBJ1-2; no reliable D call. Germline CDR1 is SGHTA and CDR2 is FQGNSA. V lost 5 bases and J lost 5, with 18 bases in between. This CDR3 spans 15 amino acids. The CDR3 reads CASSPRLAGRYGYTF. In nucleotides, the CDR3 is TGTGCCAGCAGCCCACGCCTGGCAGGAAGGTATGGCTACACCTTC. Filled out from reference TRBV7-2 and TRBJ1-2, the complete variable domain reads GAGVSQSPSNKVTEKGKDVELRCDPISGHTALYWYRQSLGQGLEFLIYFQGNSAPDKSGLPSDRFSAERTGGSVSTLTIQRTQQEDSAVYLCASSPRLAGRYGYTFGSGTRLTVV.

The chain employs TRBV28 and TRBJ2-7, with D hard to call. The V end was cut by 5 bases, the J end by 2 bases, with 4 bases between. This CDR3 is built from 11 residues. CDR1 is MDHEN, CDR2 SYDVKM, per germline. The CDR3 DNA reads as TGTGCCAGCAGTGCACCCTACGAGCAGTACTTC. Encoded protein: CASSAPYEQYF.

The table lists this clone with a few counts. The chain joins TRBV5-1 to TRBJ1-3; a weak D match, TRBD1 (6 bases). The CDR3 covers 18 residues. V was trimmed by 0 bases and J by 0 bases, leaving 16 bases between them. Germline CDR1 reads SGHRS; CDR2 reads YFSETQ. CDR3 nucleotide sequence: TGCGCCAGCAGCTTGGAGGGAGGGGGGATTTTCTCTGGAAACACCATATATTTT. It is translated as CASSLEGGGIFSGNTIYF.

The chain carries TRBV9 and TRBJ2-1, with 12 bases lining up with TRBD2. Germline V CDR1 and CDR2: SGDLS, YYNGEE. The CDR3 spans 20 residues. The V gene end was trimmed by 3 bases and the J gene end by 7 bases; junction bases not matched to a gene: 20. Written as DNA, the CDR3 is TGTGCCAGCAGCGGCCCGGGCCCGGAGGCTAGCGGGAGGGCAAGGAATGAGCAGTTCTTC. As protein: CASSGPGPEASGRARNEQFF.

This clone appeared a few times. The chain is built from TRBV10-1 and TRBJ1-2, with unresolved D. The CDR3 has 13 amino acids. Trimming removed 0 bases from V and 4 bases from J, with 6 bases in between. The germline V gene encodes CDR1 WNHNN and CDR2 SYGVQD (reference sequence). DNA of the CDR3: TGCGCCAGCAGTGAGTCTGGACGCTATGGCTACACCTTC. It translates to CASSESGRYGYTF.

CDR3 amino acids: CASSGNQDQPQHF. The CDR3 DNA reads as TGTGCCAGCAGCGGGAACCAGGATCAGCCCCAGCATTTT. This chain links TRBV7-9 with TRBJ1-5; D gene unclear. Germline CDR1 reads SEHNR; CDR2 reads FQNEAQ (reference sequence). Trimming pared 5 bases from V and 5 bases from J, leaving 10 bases between. This CDR3 is 13 amino acids long.

The V call is TRBV6-6, the J call TRBJ2-1, with TRBD1 matching over 9 bases. Germline assignment: CDR1 MNHNY and CDR2 SVGAGI (reference sequence). V lost 0 bases and J lost 8; bases outside the gene matches: 5. The CDR3 is made up of 15 amino acids. The CDR3 region is CASSYSGQGPDEQFF. In DNA form, the CDR3 reads TGTGCCAGCAGTTACTCTGGACAGGGGCCCGATGAGCAGTTCTTC.

The chain links TRBV9 to TRBJ2-2; D might be TRBD2 (5 bases). The germline V gene has CDR1 SGDLS and CDR2 YYNGEE. This CDR3 is built from 18 residues. Deletions cut 0 bases from V and 6 bases from J, with 21 bases between. The CDR3 bases are TGTGCCAGCAGCGTAGGAGGAACTAGGCCCCGTTTTTCCGGGGAGCTGTTTTTT. It is translated as CASSVGGTRPRFSGELFF.

V and J are TRBV19 and TRBJ2-7; 7 nucleotides align to TRBD1. This CDR3 comprises 15 residues. Germline CDR1 LNHDA, CDR2 SQIVND (reference sequence). The V gene end was trimmed by 5 bases and the J gene end by 0 bases; junction bases not matched to a gene: 7. Here the CDR3 reads CASSFDRESSYEQYF. Written as DNA, the CDR3 is TGTGCCAGTAGTTTCGACAGGGAGAGCTCCTACGAGCAGTACTTC.

V is TRBV10-3 and J is TRBJ1-2; D is ambiguous. This CDR3 is 12 amino acids long. Per germline, CDR1 ENHRY and CDR2 SYGVKD. V lost 2 bases, J lost 13 bases, and 14 bases lay in between. The CDR3 DNA reads as TGTGCCATCAGTGAGAGGGCAGAAGTCTCCACCTTC. Its protein is CAISERAEVSTF.

The V gene is TRBV6-5, the J gene TRBJ2-1, with D unclear. This CDR3 has 13 amino acids. Germline V gene data show CDR1 as MNHEY and CDR2 as SVGAGI. V lost 2 bases and J lost 6, with 8 bases in between. CDR3 protein: CASSYEPFNEQFF. As DNA, the CDR3 is TGTGCCAGCAGTTACGAGCCGTTCAATGAGCAGTTCTTC.

The chain links TRBV7-9 to TRBJ2-2; no reliable D call. The CDR3 runs to 14 residues. V shed 2 bases and J shed 6 bases, with 10 bases lying between them. CDR1 and CDR2 from the germline V gene are SEHNR and FQNEAQ (reference sequence). The CDR3 DNA is TGTGCCAGCAGCTTACCCACCTCAGCCGGGGAGCTGTTTTTT. As protein: CASSLPTSAGELFF.

The gene calls are TRBV19 and TRBJ2-5, with D perhaps TRBD1 (6 bases). CDR3 length: 16 residues. The ends were cut back, 4 bases at V and 5 bases at J, with 20 bases in the middle. The germline gives CDR1 LNHDA, CDR2 SQIVND (reference sequence). The CDR3 nucleotides are TGTGCCAGTAGTAATCACCACCAAACAGGGCCCGAGACCCAGTACTTC. Translated, it gives CASSNHHQTGPETQYF.

The chain links TRBV7-8 to TRBJ2-7; no clear D. The germline gives CDR1 SGHVS, CDR2 FQNEAQ. The CDR3 loop spans 15 amino acids. Trimming left V 6 bases short and J 4 bases short, with 19 bases between. The CDR3 DNA follows: TGTGCCAGCAGTTTCATCCGCTACTCACCATACGAGCAGTACTTC. It codes for CASSFIRYSPYEQYF.

This chain links TRBV18 with TRBJ2-7; 9 bases match TRBD1. The germline CDR1 and CDR2 sequences are KGHSH and LQKENI. The CDR3 totals 14 residues. Trimming cost V 3 bases and J 5 bases; bases outside gene matches: 5. The CDR3 DNA sequence: TGTGCCAGCTCACCGGGACAGGGAGGCGACGAGCAGTACTTC. This sequence encodes CASSPGQGGDEQYF. Complete variable domain (other parts from reference TRBV18 and TRBJ2-7): NAGVMQNPRHLVRRRGQEARLRCSPMKGHSHVYWYRQLPEEGLKFMVYLQKENIIDESGMPKERFSAEFPKEGPSILRIQQVVRGDSAAYFCASSPGQGGDEQYFGPGTRLTVT.

This rearrangement joins TRBV19 to TRBJ2-2; 10 bases agree with TRBD1. This CDR3 region has 13 residues. Germline V CDR1 and CDR2: LNHDA, SQIVND (reference sequence). Trimming cost V 6 bases and J 5 bases; bases outside gene matches: 0. The CDR3 coding sequence is TGTGCCAGTAGGGACAGGGGGACCGGGGAGCTGTTTTTT. Translating it yields CASRDRGTGELFF.

The chain carries TRBV7-9 and TRBJ2-3, with a tentative D call TRBD1 (6 bases). Germline V gives CDR1 SEHNR, CDR2 FQNEAQ (reference sequence). V was clipped by 5 bases and J by 5 bases, with 14 bases between them. This CDR3 has 14 amino acids. In nucleotides, the CDR3 is TGTGCCAGCAGCAGACCCCTAGGGGGAGATACGCAGTATTTT. Protein product: CASSRPLGGDTQYF.